This T cell receptor beta chain was identified in a study of regulatory T cells in long-lasting Graves disease. The CDR3 covers 15 residues. Germline V gives CDR1 MNHNS, CDR2 SASEGT. V lost 5 bases, J lost 0 bases, and 3 bases stayed unmatched. Time point described: newly diagnosed GD, antithyroid drugs for less than 3 months. RNA from PBMCs was the source of the TCR library. For TCR beta, libraries came from iRepertoire HTBI primers and Arm-PCR of CDR3 regions. TCRdb itself ran the multiplex PCR reads through MiXCR, one entry per CDR3 protein. The sample includes 680,000 or so distinct CDR3 sequences, 15% to 20% of them seen just once. The sample holds many counts of this clonotype. The sample was also reused in another study, on T cells in Graves' hyperthyroidism and ophthalmopathy. That study reports: Those patients with uncontrolled infection, other autoimmune disease, pregnancy or lactation were excluded.

The TCR originated in a woman in her twenties or thirties with Graves disease. This specimen was peripheral blood mononuclear cells (PBMCs), taken at new diagnosis, from a patient treated with antithyroid drugs. The chain combines TRBV6-1 with TRBJ2-2, with TRBD2 matching 7 bases. CDR3 residues: CASSIAGSNTGELFF. The CDR3 region has the DNA TGTGCCAGCAGTATAGCGGGCTCGAACACCGGGGAGCTGTTTTTT.